This TCR beta chain was recorded in a study of blood T cell repertoires in COVID-19. TCRdb keeps only in-frame clones here, not all; method: immunoSEQ multiplex PCR. The repertoire consists of around 160,000 clones, with over 85% occurring once and the leading ten covering roughly a sixth. The ends lost 9 bases at V and 0 bases at J; junction bases unmatched: 9. Germline V gene sequence: CDR1 SNHLY, CDR2 FYNNEI. There are 18 residues in the CDR3. Sequencing used peripheral blood. The receptor's source is a man in his sixties with active or convalescent COVID-19. The V gene is TRBV2, the J gene TRBJ2-1; TRBD2 aligns across 15 bases. The CDR3 DNA sequence: TGTGCCAGGAGTACGGGACTAGCGGGAGGCCTCTCCTACAATGAGCAGTTCTTC. Translation gives CARSTGLAGGLSYNEQFF.